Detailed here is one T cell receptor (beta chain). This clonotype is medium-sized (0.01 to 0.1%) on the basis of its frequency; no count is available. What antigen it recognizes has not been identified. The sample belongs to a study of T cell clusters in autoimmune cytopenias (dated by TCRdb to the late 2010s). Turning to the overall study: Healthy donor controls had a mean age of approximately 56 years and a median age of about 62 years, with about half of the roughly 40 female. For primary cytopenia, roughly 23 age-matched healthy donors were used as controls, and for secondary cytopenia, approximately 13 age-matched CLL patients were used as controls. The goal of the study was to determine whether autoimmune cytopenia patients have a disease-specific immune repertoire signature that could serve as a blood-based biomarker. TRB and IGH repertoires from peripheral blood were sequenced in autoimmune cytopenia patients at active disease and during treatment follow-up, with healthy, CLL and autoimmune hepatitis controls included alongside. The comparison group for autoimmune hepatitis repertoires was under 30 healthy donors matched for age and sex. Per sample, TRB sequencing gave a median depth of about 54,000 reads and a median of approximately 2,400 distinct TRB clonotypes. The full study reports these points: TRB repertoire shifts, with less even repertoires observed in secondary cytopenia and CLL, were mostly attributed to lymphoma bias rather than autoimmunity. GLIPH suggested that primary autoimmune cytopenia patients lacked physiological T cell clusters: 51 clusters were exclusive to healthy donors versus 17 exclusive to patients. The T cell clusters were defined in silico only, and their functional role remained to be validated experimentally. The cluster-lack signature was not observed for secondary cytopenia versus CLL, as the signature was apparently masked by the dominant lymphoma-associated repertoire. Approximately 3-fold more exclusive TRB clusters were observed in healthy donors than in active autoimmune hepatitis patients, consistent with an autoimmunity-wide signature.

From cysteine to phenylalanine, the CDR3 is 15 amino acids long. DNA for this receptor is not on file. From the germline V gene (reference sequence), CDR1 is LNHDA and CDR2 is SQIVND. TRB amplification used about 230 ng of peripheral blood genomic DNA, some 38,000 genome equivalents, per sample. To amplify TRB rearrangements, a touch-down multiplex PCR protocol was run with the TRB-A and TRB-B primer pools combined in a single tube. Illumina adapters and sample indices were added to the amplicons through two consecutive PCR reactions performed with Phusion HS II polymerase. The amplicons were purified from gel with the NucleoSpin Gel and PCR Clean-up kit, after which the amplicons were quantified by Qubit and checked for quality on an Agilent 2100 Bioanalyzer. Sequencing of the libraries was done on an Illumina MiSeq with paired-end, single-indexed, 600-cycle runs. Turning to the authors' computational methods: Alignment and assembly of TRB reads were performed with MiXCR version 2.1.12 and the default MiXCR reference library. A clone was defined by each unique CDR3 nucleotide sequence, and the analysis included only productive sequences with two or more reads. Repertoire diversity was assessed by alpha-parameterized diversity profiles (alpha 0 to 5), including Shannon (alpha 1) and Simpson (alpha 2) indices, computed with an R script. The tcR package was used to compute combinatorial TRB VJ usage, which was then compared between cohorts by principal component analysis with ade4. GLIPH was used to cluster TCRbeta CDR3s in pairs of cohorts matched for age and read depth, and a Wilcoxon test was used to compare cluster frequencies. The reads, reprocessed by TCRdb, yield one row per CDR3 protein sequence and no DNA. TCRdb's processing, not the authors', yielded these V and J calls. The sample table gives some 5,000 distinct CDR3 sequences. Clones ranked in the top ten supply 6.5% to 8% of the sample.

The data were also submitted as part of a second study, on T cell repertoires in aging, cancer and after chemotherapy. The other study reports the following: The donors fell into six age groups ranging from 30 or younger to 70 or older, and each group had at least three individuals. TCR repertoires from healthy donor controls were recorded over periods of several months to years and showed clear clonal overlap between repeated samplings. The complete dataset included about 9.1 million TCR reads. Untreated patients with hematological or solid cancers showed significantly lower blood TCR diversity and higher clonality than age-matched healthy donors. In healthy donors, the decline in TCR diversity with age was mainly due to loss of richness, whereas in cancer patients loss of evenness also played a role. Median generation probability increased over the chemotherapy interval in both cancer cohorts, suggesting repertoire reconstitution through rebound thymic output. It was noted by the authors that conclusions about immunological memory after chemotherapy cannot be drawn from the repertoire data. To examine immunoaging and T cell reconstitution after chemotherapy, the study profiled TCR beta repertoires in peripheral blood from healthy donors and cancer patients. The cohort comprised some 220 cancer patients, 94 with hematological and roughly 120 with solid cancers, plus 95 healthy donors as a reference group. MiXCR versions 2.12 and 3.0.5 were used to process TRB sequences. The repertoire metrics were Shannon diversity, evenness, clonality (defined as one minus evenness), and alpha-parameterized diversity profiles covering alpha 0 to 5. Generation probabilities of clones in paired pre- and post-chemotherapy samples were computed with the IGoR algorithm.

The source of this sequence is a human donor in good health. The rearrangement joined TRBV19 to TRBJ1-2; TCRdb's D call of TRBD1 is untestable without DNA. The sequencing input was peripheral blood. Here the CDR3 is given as CATTRTLPTNYGYTF.